A single T cell receptor (beta chain) is shown here with its context. Antigen specificity is unknown. The whole isolated RNA underwent reverse transcription, so sequencing captured expressed TCRB transcripts. Profiling relied on immunoSEQ multiplex PCR, and the TCRdb table lists in-frame clones only, not all of them. Of under 300,000 clones in the sample, approximately 15% are singletons; the top ten hold 0.015% to 0.02%. The data stem from a study of beta chain features in type 1 diabetes. Points from the study as a whole: Among type 1 diabetes patients, VDJ junctions had fewer insertions and more deletions. There was a moderate but significant shortening of TCRB CDR3s in all four CD4+ subsets of Type 1 diabetes patients. Naive, central memory and Treg TCRB repertoires appeared more alike in patients than in healthy donors.

The length of the CDR3 is 15 residues. V shed 4 bases and J 6 bases; nucleotides not matched to a gene: 10. CDR1 and CDR2 from the germline V gene are LGHNA and YNFKEQ. CD4+ naive, central memory, regulatory and stem cell-like memory cells were sorted via CD45RO/CCR7/CD25/CD127/CD95/CD27. Sequencing input: naive CD4+ T cells from blood. The clonotype was recovered from a man aged 25 to 40 with type 1 diabetes. V gene TRBV4-2 combines with J gene TRBJ1-2, with 8 bases matching TRBD1. CDR3 nucleotides: TGTGCCAGCAGCCCCCGATCGGACAGGGCAGATGGCTACACCTTC. It specifies CASSPRSDRADGYTF.